These T cell receptor beta chains were read from a single sample in a study of regulatory T cells in long-lasting Graves disease. In TCRdb, the multiplex PCR reads were re-called with MiXCR into one record per CDR3 protein. The sample carries roughly 380,000 distinct CDR3 sequences, around 15% recorded once. In addition, the sample was reused for a study of T cells in Graves' hyperthyroidism and ophthalmopathy.

The starting material was peripheral blood mononuclear cells (PBMCs), obtained at new diagnosis, from a patient treated with antithyroid drugs. These receptors were taken from a middle-aged man with Graves disease. CDR3s include the opening cysteine and the closing phenylalanine or tryptophan. The order of the fields is V gene, J gene, CDR3 length, CDR3 protein.

TRBV11-2	TRBJ2-1	15	CASTPGRGPYNEQFF
TRBV6-1	TRBJ1-5	15	CASTRTGGQFQPQHF
TRBV28	TRBJ2-3	14	CASSSGFFADTQYF
TRBV6-1	TRBJ2-3	16	CASRPPDRGVTDTQYF
TRBV2	TRBJ1-2	12	CASIWEGDGYTF
TRBV27	TRBJ2-3	15	CASSRTHGGTDTQYF
TRBV12-3/TRBV12-4	TRBJ2-7	13	CASSDRERFEQYF
TRBV3-1	TRBJ1-2	14	CASSPRGFGYGYTF
TRBV5-1	TRBJ1-4	15	CASSLAPQGPQRLFF
TRBV7-2	TRBJ1-1	15	CASSLWGQRDTEAFF
TRBV7-9	TRBJ1-5	16	CASSHAGQGVNQPQHF
TRBV20-1	TRBJ2-7	13	CSARRQGIYEQYF
TRBV11-2	TRBJ1-1	13	CASSWVENTEAFF
TRBV13	TRBJ2-3	16	CASSLPPGTGVGTQYF
TRBV5-8	TRBJ2-1	13	CASSQDVYNEQFF
TRBV7-9	TRBJ2-7	13	CASWRDGTYEQYF
TRBV28	TRBJ2-7	14	CASSSSGVFYEQYF
TRBV7-2	TRBJ1-3	15	CASRRDRSSGNTIYF
TRBV5-1	TRBJ2-5	14	CASSFLQGGETQYF
TRBV20-1	TRBJ2-3	18	CSAREIWESGGARDTQYF
TRBV4-1	TRBJ2-7	15	CASSRQDRGSYEQYF
TRBV12-3/TRBV12-4	TRBJ1-5	15	CASSLAGAYNQPQHF
TRBV14	TRBJ2-1	15	CASTTLAGSYNEQFF
TRBV9	TRBJ2-1	14	CASSVPQTGGEQFF
TRBV5-1	TRBJ2-7	14	CASSLEPHSYEQYF
TRBV5-6	TRBJ2-2	16	CASRLPGTGNSGELFF
TRBV20-1	TRBJ2-3	15	CSAQNRGSETDTQYF
TRBV11-3	TRBJ2-3	16	CASRINGVTRTDTQYF
TRBV2	TRBJ1-2	13	CASSEVAGGGYTF
TRBV4-2	TRBJ2-7	14	CASSPLDWSYEQYF
TRBV5-1	TRBJ2-3	13	CASSLGFSDTQYF
TRBV9	TRBJ1-4	14	CASSSQGNLGKLFF
TRBV27	TRBJ1-2	16	CASSSVKPSALDGYTF
TRBV6-6	TRBJ2-2	16	CASSYSIQGNTGELFF
TRBV9	TRBJ2-3	15	CASSMDRVVGDTQYF
TRBV27	TRBJ2-7	13	CASSLFQGHEQYF
TRBV7-9	TRBJ1-4	16	CASSFMKGARDEKLFF
TRBV2	TRBJ1-5	14	CASSELGGNQPQHF
TRBV27	TRBJ2-5	15	CASSALRDRQETQYF
TRBV20-1	TRBJ1-2	13	CSARVTEPYGYTF
TRBV11-3	TRBJ2-7	14	CASSLLWDSYEQYF
TRBV7-3	TRBJ2-1	16	CASSPQTGSFNNEQFF